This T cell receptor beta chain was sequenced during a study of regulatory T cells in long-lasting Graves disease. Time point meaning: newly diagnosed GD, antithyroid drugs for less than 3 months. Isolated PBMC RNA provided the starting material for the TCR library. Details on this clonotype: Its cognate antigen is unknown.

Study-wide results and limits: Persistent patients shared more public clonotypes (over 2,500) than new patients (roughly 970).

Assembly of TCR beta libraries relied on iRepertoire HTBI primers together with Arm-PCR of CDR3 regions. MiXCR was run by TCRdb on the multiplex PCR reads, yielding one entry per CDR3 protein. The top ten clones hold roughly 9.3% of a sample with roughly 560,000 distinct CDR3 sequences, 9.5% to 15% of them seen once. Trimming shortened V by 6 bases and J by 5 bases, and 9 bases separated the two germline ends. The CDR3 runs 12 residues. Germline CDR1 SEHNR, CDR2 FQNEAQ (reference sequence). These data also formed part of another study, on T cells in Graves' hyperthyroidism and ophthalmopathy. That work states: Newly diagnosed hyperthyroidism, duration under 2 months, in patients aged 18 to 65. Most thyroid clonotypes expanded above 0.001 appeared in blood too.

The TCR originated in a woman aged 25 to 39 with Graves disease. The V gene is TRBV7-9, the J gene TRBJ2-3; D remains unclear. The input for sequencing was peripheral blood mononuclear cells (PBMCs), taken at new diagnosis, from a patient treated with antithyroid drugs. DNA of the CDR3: TGTGCCAGCAGTTTCTCCGGAGATACGCAGTATTTT. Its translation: CASSFSGDTQYF.